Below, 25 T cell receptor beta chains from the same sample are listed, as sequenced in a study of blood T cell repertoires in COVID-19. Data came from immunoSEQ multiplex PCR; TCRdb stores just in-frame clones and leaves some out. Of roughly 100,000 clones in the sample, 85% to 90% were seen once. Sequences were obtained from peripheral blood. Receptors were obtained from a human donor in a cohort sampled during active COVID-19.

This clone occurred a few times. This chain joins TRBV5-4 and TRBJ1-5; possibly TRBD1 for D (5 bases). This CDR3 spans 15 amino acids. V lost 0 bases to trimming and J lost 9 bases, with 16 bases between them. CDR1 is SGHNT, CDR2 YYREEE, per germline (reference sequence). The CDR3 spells CASSLDAGRESPQHF. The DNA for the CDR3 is TGTGCCAGCAGCTTGGATGCAGGGAGGGAATCGCCCCAGCATTTT. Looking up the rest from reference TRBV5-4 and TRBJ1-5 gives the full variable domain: ETGVTQSPTHLIKTRGQQVTLRCSSQSGHNTVSWYQQALGQGPQFIFQYYREEENGRGNFPPRFSGLQFPNYSSELNVNALELDDSALYLCASSLDAGRESPQHFGDGTRLSIL.

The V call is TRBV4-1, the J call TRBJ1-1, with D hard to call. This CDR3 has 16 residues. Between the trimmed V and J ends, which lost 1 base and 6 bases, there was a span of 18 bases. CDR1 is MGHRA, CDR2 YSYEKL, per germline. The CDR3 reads CASSQGRAGRGPEAFF. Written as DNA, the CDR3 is TGCGCCAGCAGCCAAGGAAGAGCGGGGAGAGGACCTGAAGCTTTCTTT.

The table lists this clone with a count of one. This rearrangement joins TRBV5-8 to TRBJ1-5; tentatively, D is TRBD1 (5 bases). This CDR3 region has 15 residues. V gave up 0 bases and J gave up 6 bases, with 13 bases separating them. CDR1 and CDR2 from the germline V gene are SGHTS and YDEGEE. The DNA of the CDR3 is TGTGCCAGCAGCTTGGGTCTACTGGGGGGTCAGCCCCAGCATTTT. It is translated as CASSLGLLGGQPQHF.

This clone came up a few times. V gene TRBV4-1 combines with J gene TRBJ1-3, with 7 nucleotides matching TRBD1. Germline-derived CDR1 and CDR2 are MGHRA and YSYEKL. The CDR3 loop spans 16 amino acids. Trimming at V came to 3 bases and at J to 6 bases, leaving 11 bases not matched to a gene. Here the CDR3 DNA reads TGCGCCAGCAGCCAGAACGACAGGGTATCCCCAAACACCATATATTTT. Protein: CASSQNDRVSPNTIYF.

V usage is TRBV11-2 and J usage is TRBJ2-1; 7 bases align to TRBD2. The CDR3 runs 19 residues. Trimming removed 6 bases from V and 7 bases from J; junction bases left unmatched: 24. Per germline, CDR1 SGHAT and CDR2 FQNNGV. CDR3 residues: CASRLGLAVVEDGYNEQFF. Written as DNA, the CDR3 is TGTGCCAGCAGGCTCGGGCTAGCGGTGGTTGAGGACGGATATAATGAGCAGTTCTTC. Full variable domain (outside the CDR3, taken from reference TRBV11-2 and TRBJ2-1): EAGVAQSPRYKIIEKRQSVAFWCNPISGHATLYWYQQILGQGPKLLIQFQNNGVVDDSQLPKDRFSAERLKGVDSTLKIQPAKLEDSAVYLCASRLGLAVVEDGYNEQFFGPGTRLTVL.

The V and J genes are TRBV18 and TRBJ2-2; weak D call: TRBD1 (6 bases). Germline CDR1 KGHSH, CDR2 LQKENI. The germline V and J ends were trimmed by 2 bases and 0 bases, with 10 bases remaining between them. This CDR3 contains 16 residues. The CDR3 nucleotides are TGTGCCAGCTCACCAAACAGGGTCACGAACACCGGGGAGCTGTTTTTT. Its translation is CASSPNRVTNTGELFF.

The CDR3 DNA reads TGTGCCAGCAGTTCGGTCGGTGCTCAGCCCCAGCATTTT. This codes for CASSSVGAQPQHF. This chain uses TRBV12-3 or TRBV12-4 with TRBJ1-5, with D unresolved. This CDR3 is built from 13 residues. Trimming stripped 4 bases from V and 6 bases from J, with 10 bases between.

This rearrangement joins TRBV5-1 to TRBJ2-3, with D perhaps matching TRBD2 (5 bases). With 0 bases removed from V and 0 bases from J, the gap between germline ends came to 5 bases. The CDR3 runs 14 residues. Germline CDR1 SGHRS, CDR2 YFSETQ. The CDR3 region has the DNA TGCGCCAGCAGCTTGGGAGGGAGCACAGATACGCAGTATTTT. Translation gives CASSLGGSTDTQYF.

The CDR3 reads CASSLDRGTGNTIYF. CDR3 nucleotides: TGTGCCAGCAGCTTGGACAGGGGCACTGGAAACACCATATATTTT. The chain is built from TRBV5-8 and TRBJ1-3; 7 bases match TRBD1. V shed 0 bases and J 2 bases; nucleotides not matched to a gene: 2. Germline CDR1 is SGHTS and CDR2 is YDEGEE. There are 15 residues in the CDR3. The whole variable domain, remainder taken from reference TRBV5-8 and TRBJ1-3, is EAGVTQSPTHLIKTRGQQATLRCSPISGHTSVYWYQQALGLGLQFLLWYDEGEERNRGNFPPRFSGRQFPNYSSELNVNALELEDSALYLCASSLDRGTGNTIYFGEGSWLTVV.

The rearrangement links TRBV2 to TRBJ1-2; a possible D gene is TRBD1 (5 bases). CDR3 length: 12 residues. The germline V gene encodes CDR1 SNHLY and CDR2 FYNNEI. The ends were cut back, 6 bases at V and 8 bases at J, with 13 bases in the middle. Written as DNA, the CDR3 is TGTGCCAGCAGCCTAGACAGCTGGGGCTACACCTTC. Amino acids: CASSLDSWGYTF.

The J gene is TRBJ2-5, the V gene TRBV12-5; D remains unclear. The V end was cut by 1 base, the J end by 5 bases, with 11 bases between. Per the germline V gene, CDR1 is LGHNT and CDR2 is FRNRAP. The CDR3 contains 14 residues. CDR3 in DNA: TGTGCTAGTGGTTTGGAAGCAGGCGAGGAGACCCAGTACTTC. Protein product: CASGLEAGEETQYF.

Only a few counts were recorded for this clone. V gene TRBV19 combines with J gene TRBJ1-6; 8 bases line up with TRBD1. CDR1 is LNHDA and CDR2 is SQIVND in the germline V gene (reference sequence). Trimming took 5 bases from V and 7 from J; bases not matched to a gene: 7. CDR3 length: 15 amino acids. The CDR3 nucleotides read TGTGCCAGTAGTCTTCGGACAGGGTCCAATTCACCCCTCCACTTT. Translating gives CASSLRTGSNSPLHF.

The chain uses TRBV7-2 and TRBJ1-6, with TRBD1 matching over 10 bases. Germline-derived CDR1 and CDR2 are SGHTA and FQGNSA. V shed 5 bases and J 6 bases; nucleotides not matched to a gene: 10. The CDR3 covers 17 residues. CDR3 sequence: CASSARTGGLSNSPLHF. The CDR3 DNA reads TGTGCCAGCAGCGCCAGGACAGGGGGTCTCTCTAATTCACCCCTCCACTTT. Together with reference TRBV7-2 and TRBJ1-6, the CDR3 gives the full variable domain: GAGVSQSPSNKVTEKGKDVELRCDPISGHTALYWYRQSLGQGLEFLIYFQGNSAPDKSGLPSDRFSAERTGGSVSTLTIQRTQQEDSAVYLCASSARTGGLSNSPLHFGNGTRLTVT.

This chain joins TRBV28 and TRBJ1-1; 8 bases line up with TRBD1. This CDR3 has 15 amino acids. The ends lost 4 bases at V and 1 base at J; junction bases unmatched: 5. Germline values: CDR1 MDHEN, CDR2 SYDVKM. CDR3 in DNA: TGTGCCAGCAGTTCCCCCACAGGGGGGAACACTGAAGCTTTCTTT. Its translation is CASSSPTGGNTEAFF. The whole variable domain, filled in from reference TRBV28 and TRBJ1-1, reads DVKVTQSSRYLVKRTGEKVFLECVQDMDHENMFWYRQDPGLGLRLIYFSYDVKMKEKGDIPEGYSVSREKKERFSLILESASTNQTSMYLCASSSPTGGNTEAFFGQGTRLTVV.

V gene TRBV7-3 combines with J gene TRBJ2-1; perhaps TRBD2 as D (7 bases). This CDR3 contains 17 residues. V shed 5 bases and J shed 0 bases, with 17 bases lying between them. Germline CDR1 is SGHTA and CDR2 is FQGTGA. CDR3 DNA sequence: TGTGCCAGCAGCCAGGGGAGCGGGACGTACTCCTACAATGAGCAGTTCTTC. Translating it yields CASSQGSGTYSYNEQFF.

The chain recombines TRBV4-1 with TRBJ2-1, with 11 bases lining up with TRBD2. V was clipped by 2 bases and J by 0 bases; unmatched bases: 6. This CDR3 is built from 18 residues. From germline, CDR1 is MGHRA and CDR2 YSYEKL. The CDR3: CASSQRASGRSSYNEQFF. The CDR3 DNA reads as TGCGCCAGCAGCCAAAGAGCTAGCGGGAGGAGCTCCTACAATGAGCAGTTCTTC.

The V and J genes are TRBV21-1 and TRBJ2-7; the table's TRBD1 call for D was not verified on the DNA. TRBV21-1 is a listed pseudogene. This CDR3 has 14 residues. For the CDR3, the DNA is TGTGCCAGCAGCATCCGGGACAGTTCATACGAGCAGTACTTC. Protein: CASSIRDSSYEQYF.

The CDR3 DNA reads TGTGCCAGCAGTGGAGATGACCGGGGGGGCTACACCTTC. It codes for CASSGDDRGGYTF. The V and J genes are TRBV2 and TRBJ1-2, with a tentative D call TRBD1 (5 bases). This CDR3 comprises 13 residues. CDR1 SNHLY and CDR2 FYNNEI come from the germline V gene. V lost 4 bases to trimming and J lost 8 bases, with 14 bases between them.

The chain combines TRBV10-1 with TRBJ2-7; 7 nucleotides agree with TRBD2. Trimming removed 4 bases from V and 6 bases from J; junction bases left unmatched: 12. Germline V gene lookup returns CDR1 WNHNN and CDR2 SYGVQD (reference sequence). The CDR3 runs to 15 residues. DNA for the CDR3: TGCGCCAGCAGTGCGGCGGCGGGAGTGAAGGGCGAGCAGTACTTC. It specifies CASSAAAGVKGEQYF.

The CDR3, as DNA: TGTGCCAGCAGTAGCGGGTGGAGCACAGATACGCAGTATTTT. Protein sequence: CASSSGWSTDTQYF. The chain has TRBV27 and TRBJ2-3; D is perhaps TRBD2 (6 bases). Between the trimmed V and J ends, which lost 5 bases and 0 bases, there was a span of 9 bases. Germline-derived CDR1 and CDR2 are MNHEY and SMNVEV (reference sequence). The CDR3 has 14 residues.

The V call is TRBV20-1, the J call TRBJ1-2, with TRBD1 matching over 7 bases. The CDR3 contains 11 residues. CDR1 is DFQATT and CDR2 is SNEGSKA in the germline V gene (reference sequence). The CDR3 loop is CIPGQSYGYTF. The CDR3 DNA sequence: TGCATCCCGGGACAGTCGTATGGCTACACCTTC.

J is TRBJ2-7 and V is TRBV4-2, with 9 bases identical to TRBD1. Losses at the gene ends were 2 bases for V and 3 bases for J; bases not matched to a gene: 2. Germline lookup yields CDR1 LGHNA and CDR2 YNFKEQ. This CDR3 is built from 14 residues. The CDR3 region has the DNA TGTGCCAGCAGCCAACCGACAGGGGGCTACGAGCAGTACTTC. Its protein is CASSQPTGGYEQYF.

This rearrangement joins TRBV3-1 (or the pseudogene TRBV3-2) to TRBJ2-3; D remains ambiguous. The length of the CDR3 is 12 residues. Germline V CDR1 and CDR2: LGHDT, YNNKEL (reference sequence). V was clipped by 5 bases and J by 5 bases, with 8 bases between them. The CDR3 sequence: CASSSAGDTQYF. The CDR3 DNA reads TGTGCCAGCAGCTCCGCCGGAGATACGCAGTATTTT.

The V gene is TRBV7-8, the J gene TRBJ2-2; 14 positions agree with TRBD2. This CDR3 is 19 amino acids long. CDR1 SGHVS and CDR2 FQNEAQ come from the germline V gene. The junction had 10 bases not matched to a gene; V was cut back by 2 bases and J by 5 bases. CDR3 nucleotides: TGTGCCAGCAGCTTATACCCGGGACTAGCGGGAGTTTTTACCGGGGAGCTGTTTTTT. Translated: CASSLYPGLAGVFTGELFF.

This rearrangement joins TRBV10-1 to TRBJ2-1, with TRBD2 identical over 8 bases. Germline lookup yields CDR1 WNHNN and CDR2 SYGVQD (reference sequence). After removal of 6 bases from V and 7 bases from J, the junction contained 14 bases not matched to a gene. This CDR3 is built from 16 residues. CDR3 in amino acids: CASSPILAVDRNEQFF. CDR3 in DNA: TGCGCCAGCAGCCCCATACTAGCGGTAGACCGGAATGAGCAGTTCTTC.